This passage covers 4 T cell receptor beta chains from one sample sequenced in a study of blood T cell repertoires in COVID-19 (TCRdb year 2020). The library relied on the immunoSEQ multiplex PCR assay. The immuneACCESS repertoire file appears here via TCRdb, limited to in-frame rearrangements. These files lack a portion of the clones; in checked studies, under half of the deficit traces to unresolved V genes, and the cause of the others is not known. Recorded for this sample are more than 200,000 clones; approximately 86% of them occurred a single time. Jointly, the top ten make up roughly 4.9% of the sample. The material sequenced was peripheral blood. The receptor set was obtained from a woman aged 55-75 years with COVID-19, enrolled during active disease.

Here the CDR3 reads CASSSGLAGSSTDTQYF. The CDR3 nucleotides read TGTGCCAGCAGCTCAGGACTAGCGGGTTCTAGCACAGATACGCAGTATTTT. The gene calls are TRBV7-6 and TRBJ2-3; 11 bases agree with TRBD2. Germline values: CDR1 SGHVS, CDR2 FNYEAQ. There are 17 residues in the CDR3. With V trimmed by 4 bases and J by 0 bases, 6 bases remained unmatched.

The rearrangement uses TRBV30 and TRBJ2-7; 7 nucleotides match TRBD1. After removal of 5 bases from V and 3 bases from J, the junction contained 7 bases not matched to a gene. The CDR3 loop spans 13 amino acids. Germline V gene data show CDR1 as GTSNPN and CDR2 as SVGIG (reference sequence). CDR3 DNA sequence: TGTGCCTGGGGGGGACAGCCAGTCTACGAGCAGTACTTC. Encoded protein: CAWGGQPVYEQYF.

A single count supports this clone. For the CDR3, the DNA is TGTGCCAGCAGTTTTGGACGACAGGGGTTGGGCACAGATACGCAGTATTTT. Encoded protein: CASSFGRQGLGTDTQYF. The rearrangement joins TRBV28 to TRBJ2-3; 8 nucleotides match TRBD1. V lost 3 bases and J lost 1; bases outside the gene matches: 9. From germline, CDR1 is MDHEN and CDR2 SYDVKM. CDR3 length: 17 residues.

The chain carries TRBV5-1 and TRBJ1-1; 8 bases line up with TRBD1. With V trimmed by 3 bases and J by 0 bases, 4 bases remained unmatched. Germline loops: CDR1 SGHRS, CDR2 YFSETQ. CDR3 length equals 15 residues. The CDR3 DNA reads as TGCGCCAGCAGCTACGGACAGGGAGTGAACACTGAAGCTTTCTTT. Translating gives CASSYGQGVNTEAFF.